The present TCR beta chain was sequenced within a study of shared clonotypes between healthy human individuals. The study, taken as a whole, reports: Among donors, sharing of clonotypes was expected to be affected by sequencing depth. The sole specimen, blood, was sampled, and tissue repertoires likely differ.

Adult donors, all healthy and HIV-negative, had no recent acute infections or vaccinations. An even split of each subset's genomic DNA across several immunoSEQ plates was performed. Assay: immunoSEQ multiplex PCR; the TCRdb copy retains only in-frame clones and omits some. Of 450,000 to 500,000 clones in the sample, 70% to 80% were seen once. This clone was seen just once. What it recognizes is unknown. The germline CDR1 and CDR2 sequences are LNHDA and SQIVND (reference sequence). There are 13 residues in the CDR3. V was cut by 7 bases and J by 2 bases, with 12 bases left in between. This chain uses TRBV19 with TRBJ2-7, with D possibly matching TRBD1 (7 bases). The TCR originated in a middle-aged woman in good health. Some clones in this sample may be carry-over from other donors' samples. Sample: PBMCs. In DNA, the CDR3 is TGTGCCAGTAAGGCAGGGGGGACCTACGAGCAGTACTTC. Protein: CASKAGGTYEQYF.